These 4 T cell receptor beta chains were sequenced from one sample in a study of cytomegalovirus exposure and HLA in healthy donors. PCR primers comprised 60 Vbeta and 13 Jbeta primers. Sequenced by immunoSEQ multiplex PCR; TCRdb stores in-frame clones only, minus some. The specimen's table records tens of thousands of clones. The sample taken for sequencing was PBMCs. These receptors were taken from a girl aged 5-17 years in good health and CMV-seropositive.

The CDR3 here is CASSLYTPRETQYF. CDR3 DNA sequence: TGCGCCAGCAGCTTGTATACGCCGAGGGAGACCCAGTACTTC. J is TRBJ2-5 and V is TRBV5-1; no firm D call. From germline, CDR1 is SGHRS and CDR2 YFSETQ. The CDR3 runs to 14 residues. V was cut by 1 base and J by 5 bases, with 12 bases left in between.

The chain employs TRBV25-1 and TRBJ1-4, with a possible D match to TRBD1 (6 bases). Germline V lookup: CDR1 MGHDK, CDR2 SYGVNS. V lost 6 bases and J lost 8, with 22 bases in between. There are 16 residues in the CDR3. The CDR3 reads CASSLSLGGTREKLFF. CDR3 coding DNA: TGTGCCAGCAGCCTGAGTTTGGGAGGGACAAGGGAAAAACTGTTTTTT.

This chain joins TRBV7-9 and TRBJ1-6; D unclear. Trimming took 5 bases from V and 3 from J, leaving 17 bases between them. The V gene's germline CDR1 is SEHNR and CDR2 FQNEAQ (reference sequence). There are 17 residues in the CDR3. The CDR3 here is CASSGPGGVYYNSPLHF. CDR3 bases: TGTGCCAGCAGCGGCCCGGGTGGAGTCTACTATAATTCACCCCTCCACTTT.

The chain uses TRBV15 and TRBJ1-2; possible D gene TRBD1, 6 bases. CDR3 size: 14 residues. Germline V gene sequence: CDR1 LNHNV, CDR2 YYDKDF (reference sequence). The V end was cut by 4 bases, the J end by 2 bases, with 11 bases between. In DNA, the CDR3 is TGTGCCACCAGCACCTACGGGACAAACTATGGCTACACCTTC. Translated: CATSTYGTNYGYTF.